This is a list of T cell receptor beta chains from one sample in a study of regulatory T cells in long-lasting Graves disease. Using its own MiXCR run on the multiplex PCR reads, TCRdb lists one record per CDR3 protein. The sample has 650,000 to 700,000 distinct CDR3 sequences, 25% to 35% seen once. This sample comprised peripheral blood mononuclear cells (PBMCs), obtained when the disease was refractory, from a patient treated with antithyroid drugs. The receptors here all came from a female donor with Graves disease. Both conserved end residues are part of each CDR3. The D gene is left open where the match is weak. The size of a clone is reported for some rows only, either as once, few or many, or as a class for expanded clones.

TRBD2 15 TRBJ2-5 few TRBV28 CASSVLAGPQETQYF
- 13 TRBJ1-1 - TRBV3-1 CASSLRTYTEAFF
TRBD1 15 TRBJ1-1 - TRBV4-1 CASSHPGTANTEAFF
- 13 TRBJ1-1 few TRBV5-6 CASGPVRQTEAFF
- 18 TRBJ1-6 - TRBV7-9 CASSLVGAGTDDNSPLHF
- 12 TRBJ2-5 few TRBV20-1 CSARDRLETQYF
- 13 TRBJ1-3 - TRBV12-3/TRBV12-4 CASLYVSGNTIYF
TRBD2 15 TRBJ2-7 few TRBV20-1 CSARVIGGWSYEQYF
- 16 TRBJ1-2 few TRBV12-3/TRBV12-4 CASSLGYRRQDYGYTF
- 15 TRBJ1-4 few TRBV15 CATSRSADRNEKLFF
- 12 TRBJ1-1 many TRBV2 CASRDIDPEAFF
- 14 TRBJ1-5 - TRBV19 CASSPLERNQPQHF
- 15 TRBJ1-5 few TRBV2 CASSVAGMGKQSQHF
TRBD1 14 TRBJ1-1 few TRBV19 CASKLGQAGPEAFF
- 14 TRBJ1-1 many TRBV12-3/TRBV12-4 CASSTPGLNTEAFF
TRBD1 13 TRBJ1-1 many TRBV5-1 CASSTGERTEAFF
- 12 TRBJ2-2 - TRBV20-1 CSASVATGELFF
- 15 TRBJ1-5 - TRBV11-2 CASSPGLRQDQPQHF
TRBD1 14 TRBJ2-4 - TRBV10-1 CASSESGQGYIQYF
TRBD1 16 TRBJ1-2 - TRBV7-3 CASSAQPQGAGYGYTF
TRBD1 20 TRBJ2-6 - TRBV6-1 CASSRIYRTGSSTGANVLTF
TRBD1 18 TRBJ1-5 - TRBV19 CASSSRPRTGLDNQPQHF
TRBD2 17 TRBJ2-7 - TRBV5-1 CASSPGLAERPSYEQYF